These 21 T cell receptor beta chains originate from one sample sequenced in a study of cytomegalovirus exposure and HLA in healthy donors. PCR primers comprised 60 Vbeta and 13 Jbeta primers. The repertoire was sequenced with immunoSEQ multiplex PCR; TCRdb's copy has only in-frame clones and lacks some. Here the sample spans over 90,000 clones, about 62% being singletons. Input material: PBMCs. These receptor sequences come from a human donor in good health.

CDR3 residues: CASSYRRDSPLHF. DNA for the CDR3: TGTGCCAGCAGTTATCGCCGGGATTCACCCCTCCACTTT. V is TRBV27 and J is TRBJ1-6; D remains unclear. Germline V lookup: CDR1 MNHEY, CDR2 SMNVEV (reference sequence). V gave up 4 bases and J gave up 8 bases, with 9 bases separating them. The CDR3 totals 13 residues.

The CDR3 loop reads CASKGQGLAQYF. As DNA, the CDR3 is TGTGCCAGCAAAGGACAGGGGTTGGCCCAGTACTTC. The rearrangement joins TRBV6-5 to TRBJ2-5, with 9 bases matching TRBD1. The V gene's germline CDR1 is MNHEY and CDR2 SVGAGI. CDR3 length equals 12 residues. The J segment lost 9 bases and the V segment lost 7 bases, leaving 6 bases of the junction unmatched.

This clone was seen a handful of times. V usage is TRBV4-2 and J usage is TRBJ2-1; 7 bases are shared with TRBD2. In germline, CDR1 is LGHNA, CDR2 YNFKEQ. The CDR3 runs 12 residues. Trimming removed 1 base from V and 13 bases from J; junction bases left unmatched: 4. CDR3 in DNA: TGTGCCAGCAGCCAAGTTCCGGGACTACAGTTCTTC. Its translation: CASSQVPGLQFF.

This chain connects TRBV11-2 to TRBJ1-2, with TRBD1 identical over 8 bases. CDR1 is SGHAT, CDR2 FQNNGV, per germline. The ends lost 2 bases at V and 4 bases at J; junction bases unmatched: 6. The CDR3 sequence is 15 residues long. CDR3 protein: CASSLTATGGYGYTF. In DNA form, the CDR3 reads TGTGCCAGCAGCTTAACGGCAACAGGGGGCTATGGCTACACCTTC.

The J gene is TRBJ1-1, the V gene TRBV5-1, with 11 bases fitting TRBD1. Unmatched junction bases numbered 1, after V lost 7 bases and J lost 2 bases. Germline V gives CDR1 SGHRS, CDR2 YFSETQ. The CDR3 is 13 amino acids. The CDR3 reads CASRTGGNTEAFF. The CDR3 nucleotides are TGCGCCAGCCGGACAGGGGGCAACACTGAAGCTTTCTTT.

The chain uses TRBV2 and TRBJ2-3, with TRBD2 matching over 9 bases. Germline V CDR1 and CDR2: SNHLY, FYNNEI. The V segment lost 2 bases and the J segment 3 bases; nucleotides outside the gene matches: 3. The CDR3 runs 15 residues. The CDR3 region is CASSENSGRTDTQYF. CDR3 DNA: TGTGCCAGCAGTGAAAATAGCGGGAGAACAGATACGCAGTATTTT.

This chain joins TRBV28 and TRBJ2-2, with TRBD2 matching 8 bases. Germline CDR1 MDHEN, CDR2 SYDVKM. CDR3 length equals 16 residues. V lost 2 bases, J lost 1 base, and 3 bases stayed unmatched. CDR3 in amino acids: CASSLGSGVNTGELFF. In nucleotides, the CDR3 is TGTGCCAGCAGTTTAGGTAGCGGGGTGAACACCGGGGAGCTGTTTTTT.

This clone was picked up a small number of times. This chain uses TRBV27 with TRBJ1-5; D remains unclear. Germline CDR1 MNHEY, CDR2 SMNVEV (reference sequence). The CDR3 has 13 amino acids. Trimming removed 4 bases at V and 3 bases at J, with 7 bases between. CDR3 sequence: CASSSGYNQPQHF. DNA of the CDR3: TGTGCCAGCAGTTCGGGATACAATCAGCCCCAGCATTTT.

This clone was recorded a few times. The chain uses TRBV19 and TRBJ2-1, with 8 bases lining up with TRBD1. Germline loops: CDR1 LNHDA, CDR2 SQIVND (reference sequence). Trimming took 7 bases from V and 4 from J; bases not matched to a gene: 9. CDR3 size: 15 residues. Here the CDR3 DNA reads TGTGCCAGTACCCCAGGGGGCCGCTCTTACAATGAGCAGTTCTTC. It specifies CASTPGGRSYNEQFF.

This chain joins TRBV4-1 and TRBJ2-5; D possibly corresponds to TRBD1 (5 bases). The CDR3 loop spans 17 amino acids. V was trimmed by 0 bases and J by 2 bases, leaving 16 bases between them. The germline CDR1 and CDR2 sequences are MGHRA and YSYEKL. CDR3 coding DNA: TGCGCCAGCAGCCAAGACCCCCCTGGGGCAGCGCAAGAGACCCAGTACTTC. Translated: CASSQDPPGAAQETQYF.

The V gene is TRBV30, the J gene TRBJ1-1, with no clear D. CDR1 and CDR2 from the germline V gene are GTSNPN and SVGIG (reference sequence). V was clipped by 2 bases and J by 0 bases, with 7 bases between them. The CDR3 is 13 residues long. CDR3 loop: CAWSPEMNTEAFF. The CDR3 coding sequence is TGTGCCTGGAGTCCGGAGATGAACACTGAAGCTTTCTTT. The full variable domain, completed using reference TRBV30 and TRBJ1-1, is SQTIHQWPATLVQPVGSPLSLECTVEGTSNPNLYWYRQAAGRGLQLLFYSVGIGQISSEVPQNLSASRPQDRQFILSSKKLLLSDSGFYLCAWSPEMNTEAFFGQGTRLTVV.

The chain couples TRBV5-1 to TRBJ2-3, with 8 bases identical to TRBD2. The length of the CDR3 is 15 residues. V lost 0 bases to trimming and J lost 0 bases; unmatched junction nucleotides: 0. Germline lookup yields CDR1 SGHRS and CDR2 YFSETQ. The CDR3, as DNA: TGCGCCAGCAGCTTGGCTAGCGGGAGCACAGATACGCAGTATTTT. Encoded protein: CASSLASGSTDTQYF.

The V gene is TRBV18, the J gene TRBJ1-4, with D perhaps matching TRBD1 (6 bases). CDR1 and CDR2 (germline): KGHSH, LQKENI. This CDR3 is built from 15 residues. V lost 1 base and J 6 bases, leaving 12 bases between the germline ends. The DNA of the CDR3 is TGTGCCAGCTCACCACTTCAACAGGGTTATGAAAAACTGTTTTTT. Translation gives CASSPLQQGYEKLFF.

The rearrangement links TRBV21-1 to TRBJ2-1; TRBD2 is taken as the D call from the table, unchecked against the DNA. TRBV21-1 is noted as a pseudogene. The CDR3 is made up of 17 amino acids. The DNA of the CDR3 is TGTGCCAGCAGCAAAGTTAGGCGGGAGGCCTCCTACAATGAGCAGTTCTTC. Its translation is CASSKVRREASYNEQFF.

This chain links TRBV7-8 with TRBJ2-1, with D perhaps TRBD2 (6 bases). The germline CDR1 and CDR2 sequences are SGHVS and FQNEAQ. The CDR3 consists of 15 residues. Trimming removed 1 base at V and 2 bases at J, with 9 bases between. The CDR3 sequence: CASSLVGGTYNEQFF. The CDR3 DNA is TGTGCCAGCAGCTTAGTTGGCGGGACCTACAATGAGCAGTTCTTC.

V usage is TRBV5-1 and J usage is TRBJ2-1; D may be TRBD2 (5 bases). CDR1 and CDR2 (germline): SGHRS, YFSETQ. The CDR3 is 14 amino acids. V lost 6 bases to trimming and J lost 4 bases, with 14 bases between them. The CDR3 reads CASKTTRAYNEQFF. The DNA for the CDR3 is TGCGCCAGCAAAACCACTAGAGCGTACAATGAGCAGTTCTTC.

Regarding this clone: Other DNA sequences in this specimen translate into the identical CDR3. CDR3 amino acids: CASSKHSPGQDSYEQYF. CDR3 sequence (DNA): TGTGCCAGTAGCAAACATTCTCCCGGACAGGACTCCTACGAGCAGTACTTC. The chain recombines TRBV21-1 with TRBJ2-7; TRBD1 was called by the table and not checked on the DNA. TRBV21-1 is deemed a pseudogene. The CDR3 has 17 residues.

The chain employs TRBV10-2 and TRBJ2-5, with unresolved D. In germline, CDR1 is WSHSY, CDR2 SAAADI. The CDR3 is made up of 12 amino acids. Trimming shortened V by 3 bases and J by 3 bases, and 5 bases separated the two germline ends. The CDR3 sequence: CASSDRKETQYF. CDR3 DNA: TGCGCCAGCAGTGACAGAAAAGAGACCCAGTACTTC.

This chain joins TRBV19 and TRBJ1-4, with D perhaps TRBD1 (5 bases). Germline CDR1 reads LNHDA; CDR2 reads SQIVND (reference sequence). Trimming pared 3 bases from V and 7 bases from J, leaving 18 bases between. The CDR3 runs to 16 residues. The CDR3, as DNA: TGTGCCAGTAGTATGATTGTAGGGGCGCTTGGTGAAAAACTGTTTTTT. Its translation is CASSMIVGALGEKLFF. Variable domain in full (rest from reference TRBV19 and TRBJ1-4): DGGITQSPKYLFRKEGQNVTLSCEQNLNHDAMYWYRQDPGQGLRLIYYSQIVNDFQKGDIAEGYSVSREKKESFPLTVTSAQKNPTAFYLCASSMIVGALGEKLFFGSGTQLSVL.

Concerning this clone itself: This sample also contains other DNA sequences that code for the same CDR3. The rearrangement joins TRBV5-1 to TRBJ2-3; 12 positions agree with TRBD2. The junction had 14 bases not matched to a gene; V was cut back by 4 bases and J by 5 bases. The CDR3 length is 18 residues. Germline CDR1 and CDR2: SGHRS and YFSETQ. The CDR3 here is CASSLTGLAGFRRDTQYF. The DNA for the CDR3 is TGCGCCAGCAGCCTTACGGGACTAGCGGGTTTTCGGCGAGATACGCAGTATTTT.

The V call is TRBV10-2, the J call TRBJ2-7; 8 nucleotides agree with TRBD2. The CDR3 extends over 14 amino acids. The germline V gene has CDR1 WSHSY and CDR2 SAAADI. After removal of 10 bases from V and 4 bases from J, the junction contained 12 bases not matched to a gene. The CDR3 DNA follows: TGCGCCACCGGCAATGGGCTAGCGGGTTACGAGCAGTACTTC. It translates to CATGNGLAGYEQYF.